The clone carrying this T cell receptor beta chain was observed many times. Measured with immunoSEQ multiplex PCR; TCRdb has only the in-frame clones, and not every one. The sample lists over 100,000 clones; more than 70% were seen once. This entry comes from a study of identifying expanded T cells in peripheral blood. This sequence originates from a person aged 18 to 75 in good health. The source material was blood.

The CDR3 region is CSVEPRDRVDGYTF. The CDR3 coding sequence is TGCAGCGTTGAACCCCGGGACAGGGTGGATGGCTACACCTTC. This chain connects TRBV29-1 to TRBJ1-2; TRBD1 matches 9 bases. Trimming cost V 2 bases and J 6 bases; bases outside gene matches: 7. CDR3 size: 14 residues. CDR1 is SQVTM and CDR2 is ANQGSEA in the germline V gene.